This is a list of T cell receptor beta chains from one sample in a study of blood T cell repertoires in COVID-19. Only in-frame clones appear in the TCRdb table, and some are missing; sequencing was by immunoSEQ multiplex PCR. The sample includes about 250,000 clones, approximately 88% of them seen just once. Sequencing was done on a sample of peripheral blood. All receptors come from a man aged 35-49 years with acute or convalescent COVID-19. The CDR3 runs from the conserved cysteine through the conserved F or W. The D gene is left open where the match is weak. A row's size may be missing; if present it is once, few, many or a size class.

d_gene	v_gene	abundance	j_gene	CDR3aa	CDR3nt
TRBD1	TRBV19	-	TRBJ1-4	CATTGVGEKLFF	TGTGCGACAACAGGGGTAGGAGAAAAACTGTTTTTT
-	TRBV5-1	-	TRBJ2-1	CASSLMQGSGNEQFF	TGCGCCAGCAGCTTGATGCAGGGGTCCGGCAATGAGCAGTTCTTC
-	TRBV11-2	-	TRBJ2-5	CASSLEGQRQETQYF	TGTGCCAGCAGCTTAGAAGGCCAGCGCCAAGAGACCCAGTACTTC
-	TRBV28	-	TRBJ2-7	CASTRGTGAYEQYF	TGTGCCAGCACCCGCGGGACGGGGGCCTACGAGCAGTACTTC
-	TRBV30	-	TRBJ1-1	CAWSGGSLTEAFF	TGTGCCTGGAGTGGCGGGTCTTTGACTGAAGCTTTCTTT
-	TRBV28	-	TRBJ1-2	CASTPFREGRGYTF	TGTGCCAGCACCCCTTTTAGGGAGGGTCGAGGCTACACCTTC
-	TRBV5-5	-	TRBJ1-1	CASSFTGTVSNTEAFF	TGTGCCAGCAGCTTCACAGGGACGGTTTCGAACACTGAAGCTTTCTTT
-	TRBV2	-	TRBJ1-6	CASIPQGNSPLHF	TGTGCCAGCATCCCACAGGGTAATTCACCCCTCCACTTT
-	TRBV19	few	TRBJ1-2	CASSLEGYPYTF	TGTGCCAGTAGTTTGGAGGGGTATCCCTACACCTTC
-	TRBV7-2	-	TRBJ1-6	CASSLAYSYNSPLHF	TGTGCCAGCAGCTTAGCGTACTCCTATAATTCACCCCTCCACTTT
TRBD1	TRBV3-1/TRBV3-2	-	TRBJ1-3	CASSRRQGNSGNTIYF	TGTGCCAGCAGCCGTAGACAGGGGAACTCTGGAAACACCATATATTTT
-	TRBV5-1	-	TRBJ1-5	CASSLEGLGNQPQHF	TGCGCCAGCAGCTTGGAGGGACTGGGCAATCAGCCCCAGCATTTT
TRBD2	TRBV19	-	TRBJ2-1	CASSLRAGGAYNEQFF	TGTGCCAGTAGTCTACGAGCGGGAGGGGCCTACAATGAGCAGTTCTTC
-	TRBV5-4	-	TRBJ1-4	CASSLQGGERKLFF	TGTGCCAGCAGCTTACAGGGTGGGGAACGAAAACTGTTTTTT
TRBD2	TRBV5-4	-	TRBJ2-2	CASRKSSGSNTGELFF	TGTGCCAGCAGAAAATCTAGCGGTTCGAACACCGGGGAGCTGTTTTTT
-	TRBV6-1	-	TRBJ1-2	CASSDLKQGTYYGYTF	TGTGCCAGCAGTGATCTTAAGCAGGGGACCTACTATGGCTACACCTTC
-	TRBV27	-	TRBJ1-5	CASSQTRGGQPQHF	TGTGCCAGCAGTCAAACACGGGGGGGACAGCCCCAGCATTTT
TRBD2	TRBV9	-	TRBJ2-1	CASSVAGESYNEQFF	TGTGCCAGCAGCGTGGCGGGAGAGTCCTACAATGAGCAGTTCTTC
-	TRBV6-2/TRBV6-3	-	TRBJ1-1	CASSYSPGSEAFF	TGTGCCAGCAGTTACTCGCCGGGGTCTGAAGCTTTCTTT
TRBD2	TRBV30	-	TRBJ2-1	CAWSGTGLAFGEQFF	TGTGCCTGGTCCGGGACGGGACTAGCGTTTGGCGAGCAGTTCTTC
-	TRBV6-5	once	TRBJ1-3	CASSFRGAGNTIYF	TGTGCCAGCAGTTTCCGGGGGGCCGGAAACACCATATATTTT
TRBD1	TRBV3-1/TRBV3-2	-	TRBJ2-1	CASSQGQSHNEQFF	TGTGCCAGCAGCCAGGGACAGTCTCACAATGAGCAGTTCTTC
TRBD2	TRBV5-1	-	TRBJ2-7	CASSLASSGSRYEQYF	TGCGCCAGCAGCTTGGCTTCTAGCGGGAGCCGCTACGAGCAGTACTTC
TRBD1	TRBV5-1	-	TRBJ2-7	CASSLEQTGKAEQYF	TGCGCCAGCAGCTTGGAGCAGACAGGGAAGGCCGAGCAGTACTTC
-	TRBV6-6	-	TRBJ2-1	CASRPTASGEQFF	TGTGCCAGCAGACCGACAGCGAGCGGGGAGCAGTTCTTC
TRBD1	TRBV30	-	TRBJ1-1	CAWSPGTGVVAFF	TGTGCCTGGAGTCCAGGGACAGGGGTTGTGGCTTTCTTT
-	TRBV4-1	-	TRBJ2-5	CASSQEPVETQYF	TGCGCCAGCAGCCAAGAGCCAGTAGAGACCCAGTACTTC
-	TRBV18	once	TRBJ1-1	CASSPWGQLNTEAFF	TGTGCCAGCTCACCATGGGGGCAATTGAACACTGAAGCTTTCTTT
-	TRBV6-5	-	TRBJ1-1	CASTAGNLNTEAFF	TGTGCCAGCACAGCAGGGAATTTGAACACTGAAGCTTTCTTT
TRBD1	TRBV11-2	-	TRBJ2-4	CASSPRDSPSKNIQYF	TGTGCCAGCAGCCCGAGGGACAGTCCCTCTAAAAACATTCAGTACTTC
-	TRBV11-3	-	TRBJ2-1	CASSLEGQYNEQFF	TGTGCCAGCAGCTTGGAGGGGCAGTACAATGAGCAGTTCTTC
TRBD2	TRBV9	-	TRBJ2-1	CASAPLSSGHNEQFF	TGTGCCAGCGCCCCCTTGTCTAGCGGACACAATGAGCAGTTCTTC
TRBD1	TRBV19	few	TRBJ1-2	CASSMRIIGTVYGYTF	TGTGCCAGTAGTATGCGTATCATCGGGACAGTCTATGGCTACACCTTC
TRBD1	TRBV6-1	-	TRBJ1-1	CASSEWAGGYAFF	TGTGCCAGCAGTGAATGGGCAGGGGGTTACGCTTTCTTT
-	TRBV6-5	-	TRBJ2-7	CASSQRSSYEQYF	TGTGCCAGCAGCCAGCGGAGCTCCTACGAGCAGTACTTC
-	TRBV7-2	-	TRBJ2-7	CASSSLATAMNEQYF	TGTGCCAGCAGCTCCCTTGCGACAGCGATGAACGAGCAGTACTTC
TRBD1	TRBV28	many	TRBJ1-5	CATDRDSNQPQHF	TGTGCCACGGACAGGGACAGCAATCAGCCCCAGCATTTT
-	TRBV11-1	-	TRBJ2-7	CASSLRGLAYEQYF	TGTGCCAGCAGCTTAAGAGGGCTAGCCTACGAGCAGTACTTC
-	TRBV7-2	-	TRBJ2-5	CASSPGLEQETQYF	TGTGCCAGCAGCCCAGGGCTAGAACAAGAGACCCAGTACTTC
TRBD2	TRBV6-5	-	TRBJ2-1	CASSYSQREPYNEQFF	TGTGCCAGCAGTTACTCGCAGCGGGAGCCCTACAATGAGCAGTTCTTC
-	TRBV6-1	-	TRBJ1-4	CASSEGPGRREKLFF	TGTGCCAGCAGTGAAGGACCCGGGCGGAGGGAAAAACTGTTTTTT
TRBD2	TRBV10-3	once	TRBJ2-1	CATREGGSYNEQFF	TGTGCCACCCGGGAGGGGGGTTCCTACAATGAGCAGTTCTTC
-	TRBV28	-	TRBJ2-5	CASKRVPGAETQYF	TGTGCCAGCAAGCGGGTCCCTGGGGCGGAGACCCAGTACTTC
-	TRBV6-1	-	TRBJ2-3	CASSERSDTQYF	TGTGCCAGCAGTGAACGTTCGGATACGCAGTATTTT
-	TRBV5-5	once	TRBJ1-2	CASSFTDSFYGYTF	TGTGCCAGCAGCTTTACGGACAGTTTCTATGGCTACACCTTC
TRBD2	TRBV4-1	-	TRBJ2-3	CASSQVGLAGGSDTQYF	TGCGCCAGCAGCCAGGTCGGGCTAGCGGGAGGCTCAGATACGCAGTATTTT
-	TRBV28	-	TRBJ2-7	CASGTGSRGNEQYF	TGTGCCAGCGGGACGGGGAGTAGGGGGAACGAGCAGTACTTC
TRBD2	TRBV7-9	-	TRBJ2-7	CASSPWLAGNQQYF	TGTGCCAGCAGCCCATGGCTAGCGGGTAACCAGCAGTACTTC
-	TRBV19	once	TRBJ1-1	CASSIAAGRTEAFF	TGTGCCAGTAGTATAGCGGCAGGGAGGACTGAAGCTTTCTTT
TRBD2	TRBV3-1/TRBV3-2	-	TRBJ2-1	CASSQDQGTREVF	TGTGCCAGCAGCCAAGATCAAGGGACTAGGGAGGTCTTC
-	TRBV5-1	-	TRBJ1-2	CASSLYGGGGNYGYTF	TGCGCCAGCAGCTTGTACGGCGGGGGCGGGAACTATGGCTACACCTTC
-	TRBV9	-	TRBJ1-6	CASSVSDRALYNSPLHF	TGTGCCAGCAGCGTTTCAGACAGAGCCCTCTATAATTCACCCCTCCACTTT
TRBD1	TRBV10-2	-	TRBJ2-7	CASSEDRAYEQYF	TGCGCCAGCAGTGAGGACAGGGCCTACGAGCAGTACTTC
TRBD2	TRBV27	once	TRBJ2-1	CASSPASGAAGQQFF	TGTGCCAGCAGTCCCGCTAGCGGAGCAGCCGGTCAGCAGTTCTTC
TRBD2	TRBV29-1	once	TRBJ2-2	CSVASGTRVGELFF	TGCAGCGTTGCTAGCGGTACAAGGGTCGGGGAGCTGTTTTTT